This TCR beta chain was sequenced in a study of STAT5B mutations in CD4+ large granular lymphocyte leukemia. The germline gives CDR1 WNHNN, CDR2 SYGVQD (reference sequence). Trimming left V 3 bases short and J 5 bases short, with 11 bases between. This CDR3 has 15 amino acids. Details on this clone: As yet, its antigen is unknown.

Study-wide points: Approximately 25% of private leukemic clonotypes occurred rarely in other patients' non-leukemic repertoires.

Here immunoSEQ multiplex PCR was the method, and the copy in TCRdb shows in-frame clones only, minus some. The sample lists tens of thousands of clones, 55% to 80% occurring once. Sequenced: CD4+ T cells from blood buffy coats. The TCR comes from a human donor in good health. The V gene is TRBV10-1, the J gene TRBJ1-6; no clear D gene. CDR3 protein: CASSESGRNNSPLHF. The CDR3 DNA is TGCGCCAGCAGTGAATCTGGACGGAATAATTCACCCCTCCACTTT.